Each of the 11 T cell receptor beta chains below was sequenced from the same sample in a study of blood T cells in healthy people across ages. A J-beta primer mix and a sample-barcoded 5' primer were used in a second PCR of about 7 to 12 cycles. TCRdb recomputed calls from the 5' RACE reads with MiXCR, one row per CDR3 protein. This table has 900,000 to 950,000 distinct CDR3 sequences, 25% to 35% appearing once. The same data also contributed to another study, on T cells of mothers and their children.

Sequencing was carried out using blood. The source of these receptors is a woman between 40 and 55 years old in good health.

This clonotype was counted ten times or more. CDR3 coding DNA: TGTGCCAGCATTTCCCTCCGGGGGGCCTCCTACAATGAGCAGTTCTTC. This codes for CASISLRGASYNEQFF. The gene calls are TRBV12-3 or TRBV12-4 and TRBJ2-1; possibly TRBD2 for D (7 bases). Trimming removed 7 bases from V and 0 bases from J, with 16 bases in between. The length of the CDR3 is 16 residues.

There are a few counts of this clonotype. The rearrangement joins TRBV20-1 to TRBJ2-1; D not resolved. CDR3 length: 15 residues. Trimming removed 5 bases at V and 0 bases at J, with 14 bases between. Per germline, CDR1 DFQATT and CDR2 SNEGSKA (reference sequence). The chain's CDR3 is CSAPDARYSYNEQFF. DNA of the CDR3: TGCAGTGCTCCGGATGCAAGGTACTCCTACAATGAGCAGTTCTTC.

The rearrangement uses TRBV20-1 and TRBJ2-7, with unresolved D. This CDR3 is 15 amino acids long. Trimming took off 5 bases at V and 2 bases at J, with 19 bases between the two ends. CDR1 is DFQATT, CDR2 SNEGSKA, per germline (reference sequence). In DNA, the CDR3 is TGCAGTGCTTCTACCGAGCAGGCCCCGACCTACGAGCAGTACTTC. It is translated as CSASTEQAPTYEQYF.

This chain connects TRBV6-5 to TRBJ1-2; 8 bases are a match to TRBD1. After removal of 6 bases from V and 3 bases from J, the junction contained 6 bases not matched to a gene. CDR1 and CDR2 from the germline V gene are MNHEY and SVGAGI. The CDR3 spans 14 residues. CDR3 in amino acids: CASRPTGVYYGYTF. As DNA, the CDR3 is TGTGCCAGCAGGCCGACAGGGGTTTACTATGGCTACACCTTC.

The V call is TRBV28, the J call TRBJ1-1, with TRBD1 identical over 8 bases. The CDR3 contains 15 residues. Germline CDR1 and CDR2: MDHEN and SYDVKM. V dropped 6 bases and J dropped 0; count of bases not matched to a gene: 6. CDR3 region: CASSPDRALNTEAFF. CDR3 bases: TGTGCCAGCAGCCCGGACAGGGCTCTGAACACTGAAGCTTTCTTT.

This chain uses TRBV6-6 with TRBJ1-2; TRBD1 is a possible D gene (5 bases). CDR1 is MNHNY and CDR2 is SVGAGI in the germline V gene (reference sequence). V lost 6 bases and J lost 0, with 14 bases in between. This CDR3 comprises 15 residues. CDR3 residues: CASSPSGRANYGYTF. The CDR3 DNA follows: TGTGCCAGCAGCCCTTCCGGCAGGGCTAACTATGGCTACACCTTC.

The rearrangement uses TRBV9 and TRBJ2-3, with 9 bases fitting TRBD2. This CDR3 has 16 residues. Germline loops: CDR1 SGDLS, CDR2 YYNGEE. V was clipped by 1 base and J by 6 bases; unmatched bases: 9. In DNA form, the CDR3 reads TGTGCCAGCAGCGTACGTGGCGGGGGGGCAGAGGATACGCAGTATTTT. Its translation: CASSVRGGGAEDTQYF.

This clonotype was seen at least ten times. This rearrangement joins TRBV15 to TRBJ2-7; possibly TRBD2 for D (5 bases). This CDR3 is built from 13 residues. Looked up from germline, CDR1 is LNHNV and CDR2 is YYDKDF (reference sequence). Trimming cost V 6 bases and J 0 bases, with 9 bases left between them. The CDR3 region has the DNA TGTGCCACCAGAAGGGAGAGCTCCTACGAGCAGTACTTC. As protein: CATRRESSYEQYF.

This clonotype appeared many times. Sequence at one end of the junction differs from germline and may be a read error. This chain links TRBV7-9 with TRBJ2-7; D is unresolved. CDR3 size: 12 residues. In germline, CDR1 is SEHNR, CDR2 FQNEAQ (reference sequence). The CDR3 reads CASSLESYAQYF. CDR3 bases: TGTGCCAGCAGCTTAGAGTCGTACGCGCAGTACTTC.

The chain uses TRBV20-1 and TRBJ2-7, with a tentative D call TRBD2 (6 bases). The CDR3 consists of 14 residues. The V gene lost 0 bases and the J gene lost 5 bases, with 14 bases spanning the gap. Germline V gene data show CDR1 as DFQATT and CDR2 as SNEGSKA (reference sequence). CDR3 nucleotides: TGCAGTGCTAGAGATGGAGGGGATGGGGACGAGCAGTACTTC. Its translation: CSARDGGDGDEQYF.

This clonotype was recorded many times. J is TRBJ2-7 and V is TRBV5-1, with 9 bases fitting TRBD1. Germline-derived CDR1 and CDR2 are SGHRS and YFSETQ. This CDR3 comprises 15 residues. V lost 7 bases and J lost 4; bases outside the gene matches: 12. CDR3 coding DNA: TGCGCCAGCTGCCGAGGGGACAGGGATTTATACGAGCAGTACTTC. Amino acids: CASCRGDRDLYEQYF.